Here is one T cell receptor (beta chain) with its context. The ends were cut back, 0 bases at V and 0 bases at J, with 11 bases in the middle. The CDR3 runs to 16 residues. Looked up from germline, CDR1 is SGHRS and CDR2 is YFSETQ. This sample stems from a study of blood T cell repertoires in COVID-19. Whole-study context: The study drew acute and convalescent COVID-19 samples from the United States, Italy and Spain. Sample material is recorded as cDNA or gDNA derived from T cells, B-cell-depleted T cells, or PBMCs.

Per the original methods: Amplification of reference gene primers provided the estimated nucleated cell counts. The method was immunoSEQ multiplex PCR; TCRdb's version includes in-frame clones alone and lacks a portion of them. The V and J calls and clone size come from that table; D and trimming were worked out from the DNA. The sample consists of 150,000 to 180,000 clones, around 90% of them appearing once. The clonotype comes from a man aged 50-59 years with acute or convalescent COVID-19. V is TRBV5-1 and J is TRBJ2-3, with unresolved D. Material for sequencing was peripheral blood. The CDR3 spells CASSLVVAPSTDTQYF. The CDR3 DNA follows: TGCGCCAGCAGCTTGGTTGTAGCACCTAGCACAGATACGCAGTATTTT.